Presented here are 16 T cell receptor beta chains from one specimen sequenced in a study of T cell repertoires in cytomegalovirus infection. A single record per CDR3 protein comes from TCRdb applying MiXCR to the reads. The table includes nearly 550,000 distinct CDR3 sequences, more than 15% detected once. Sequencing was carried out using CD8+ T cells from PBMCs. The source of these receptors is a human donor in good health (CMV status not recorded). Some clones in this sample may be carry-over from other donors' samples.

This clonotype was counted only a few times. The chain combines TRBV28 with TRBJ1-4; D not resolved. Trimming left V 5 bases short and J 7 bases short, with 20 bases between. CDR1 is MDHEN and CDR2 is SYDVKM in the germline V gene. The CDR3 is 16 amino acids. The CDR3 here is CASSDRTEPLGEKLFF. CDR3 nucleotides: TGTGCCAGCAGTGACCGGACTGAGCCGTTGGGTGAAAAACTGTTTTTT.

This clonotype showed up just a few times. The chain has TRBV29-1 and TRBJ2-4, with TRBD1 matching 9 bases. This CDR3 has 12 residues. Germline V CDR1 and CDR2: SQVTM, ANQGSEA. The ends lost 5 bases at V and 8 bases at J; junction bases unmatched: 4. The CDR3 nucleotides read TGCAGCGTTAGACAGGGGGAAGACATTCAGTACTTC. Translated, it gives CSVRQGEDIQYF.

As for this clonotype: A much larger clonotype is one base distant, so this may be a read error. The V call is TRBV7-3, the J call TRBJ2-5, with 8 positions matching TRBD2. The germline V gene encodes CDR1 SGHTA and CDR2 FQGTGA. The CDR3 totals 15 residues. CDR3 DNA: TGTGCCAGCAGCCCCGGGACTAGGTACCAAGAGATCCAGTACTTC. This gives the protein CASSPGTRYQEIQYF.

This clonotype was detected only a few times. The chain joins TRBV6-1 to TRBJ2-7; the match to TRBD1 covers 8 bases. The CDR3 sequence is 15 residues long. Germline V lookup: CDR1 MNHNS, CDR2 SASEGT. V dropped 1 base and J dropped 2; count of bases not matched to a gene: 4. The CDR3 loop is CASSEGDRLAYEQYF. The CDR3 DNA follows: TGTGCCAGCAGTGAAGGGGACAGGCTTGCCTACGAGCAGTACTTC.

The sample holds many counts of this clonotype. The genes are TRBV7-6 and TRBJ2-3; unclear D gene. The germline V and J ends were trimmed by 1 base and 1 base, with 12 bases remaining between them. The CDR3 extends over 16 amino acids. Germline CDR1 SGHVS, CDR2 FNYEAQ. The CDR3 is CASSLDPYEGTDTQYF. Written as DNA, the CDR3 is TGTGCCAGCAGCTTAGATCCTTATGAGGGCACAGATACGCAGTATTTT.

In regard to this clonotype: Since a much larger clone is just one base distant, this may be a read error. This chain links TRBV5-6 with TRBJ1-1; the match to TRBD1 covers 8 bases. This CDR3 has 17 amino acids. The V gene end was trimmed by 4 bases and the J gene end by 4 bases; junction bases not matched to a gene: 15. CDR1 is SGHDT and CDR2 is YYEEEE in the germline V gene. The CDR3 reads CASSLSGQGLMSTEAFF. Here the CDR3 DNA reads TGTGCCAGCAGCCTGTCCGGACAGGGACTCATGAGCACTGAAGCTTTCTTT. The variable domain in full, with the rest retrieved from reference TRBV5-6 and TRBJ1-1, is DAGVTQSPTHLIKTRGQQVTLRCSPKSGHDTVSWYQQALGQGPQFIFQYYEEEERQRGNFPDRFSGHQFPNYSSELNVNALLLGDSALYLCASSLSGQGLMSTEAFFGQGTRLTVV.

This clonotype was counted many times. The chain employs TRBV6-2 or TRBV6-3 and TRBJ2-1; TRBD2 agrees at 9 bases. This CDR3 is 14 amino acids long. Trimming took 0 bases from V and 7 from J; bases not matched to a gene: 1. The V gene's germline CDR1 is MNHEY and CDR2 SVGEGT. This CDR3 reads CASSYSAGGNEQFF. Written as DNA, the CDR3 is TGTGCCAGCAGTTACTCAGCGGGGGGAAATGAGCAGTTCTTC.

This rearrangement joins TRBV10-3 to TRBJ1-1; TRBD1 aligns across 7 bases. Germline values: CDR1 ENHRY, CDR2 SYGVKD. The CDR3 length is 14 residues. Trimming cost V 5 bases and J 0 bases; bases outside gene matches: 3. The CDR3 region has the DNA TGTGCCATCAGTCCCGGGACAGTGAACACTGAAGCTTTCTTT. Its translation is CAISPGTVNTEAFF.

The chain recombines TRBV3-1 with TRBJ2-3; unclear D gene. V lost 6 bases, J lost 5 bases, and 21 bases lay in between. The CDR3 is 16 residues long. Germline loops: CDR1 LGHDT, CDR2 YNNKEL (reference sequence). CDR3 DNA sequence: TGTGCCAGCAGTAGAAGAGAGGCGGAGTGGGGAGATACGCAGTATTTT. Translation gives CASSRREAEWGDTQYF.

J is TRBJ1-2 and V is TRBV15, with no clear D. From germline, CDR1 is LNHNV and CDR2 YYDKDF (reference sequence). The CDR3 length is 17 residues. V lost 0 bases to trimming and J lost 0 bases, with 14 bases between them. CDR3 nucleotides: TGTGCCACCAGCAGAGATCTAGCCGACATAACTAACTATGGCTACACCTTC. This gives the protein CATSRDLADITNYGYTF.

J is TRBJ1-4 and V is TRBV28; D gene ambiguous. V gave up 2 bases and J gave up 3 bases, with 7 bases separating them. This CDR3 is 14 amino acids long. Germline CDR1 reads MDHEN; CDR2 reads SYDVKM. As DNA, the CDR3 is TGTGCCAGCAGTTTACCCGGGCCTAATGAAAAACTGTTTTTT. The encoded protein is CASSLPGPNEKLFF.

The gene calls are TRBV27 and TRBJ2-2, with 10 bases identical to TRBD1. The CDR3 contains 17 residues. The germline V gene has CDR1 MNHEY and CDR2 SMNVEV (reference sequence). The J segment lost 2 bases and the V segment lost 3 bases, leaving 6 bases of the junction unmatched. This CDR3 reads CASSFLRTGGNTGELFF. The CDR3 DNA reads as TGTGCCAGCAGTTTCCTCCGGACAGGGGGAAACACCGGGGAGCTGTTTTTT.

The chain carries TRBV25-1 and TRBJ1-4; D is unclear. The length of the CDR3 is 14 residues. Trimming removed 3 bases from V and 6 bases from J, with 11 bases in between. CDR1 MGHDK and CDR2 SYGVNS come from the germline V gene. The CDR3 DNA follows: TGTGCCAGCAGTGATGGAGCCCTTTATGAAAAACTGTTTTTT. Encoded protein: CASSDGALYEKLFF.

The chain employs TRBV12-3 or TRBV12-4 and TRBJ1-1; a weak D match, TRBD1 (5 bases). V was clipped by 5 bases and J by 9 bases, with 25 bases between them. There are 16 residues in the CDR3. Here the CDR3 reads CASSQSGVRGRDKAFF. The CDR3 DNA follows: TGTGCCAGCAGTCAAAGCGGGGTCCGGGGGAGGGATAAAGCTTTCTTT.

This clonotype appeared many times. The V gene is TRBV28, the J gene TRBJ2-3; no firm D call. The V end was cut by 8 bases, the J end by 1 base, with 7 bases between. The CDR3 has 12 amino acids. Germline V gene lookup returns CDR1 MDHEN and CDR2 SYDVKM. This chain's CDR3 is CASVGRTDTQYF. The DNA for the CDR3 is TGTGCCAGCGTGGGCCGCACAGATACGCAGTATTTT.

This clonotype has only a few counts. The chain employs TRBV18 and TRBJ2-1; 9 positions match TRBD2. The trim removed 3 bases at V and 10 bases at J, leaving 10 bases unmatched. The CDR3 extends over 15 amino acids. Germline V gene sequence: CDR1 KGHSH, CDR2 LQKENI. CDR3 amino acids: CASSPYWTSEVEQFF. The CDR3 bases are TGTGCCAGCTCACCTTACTGGACTAGCGAAGTAGAGCAGTTCTTC.